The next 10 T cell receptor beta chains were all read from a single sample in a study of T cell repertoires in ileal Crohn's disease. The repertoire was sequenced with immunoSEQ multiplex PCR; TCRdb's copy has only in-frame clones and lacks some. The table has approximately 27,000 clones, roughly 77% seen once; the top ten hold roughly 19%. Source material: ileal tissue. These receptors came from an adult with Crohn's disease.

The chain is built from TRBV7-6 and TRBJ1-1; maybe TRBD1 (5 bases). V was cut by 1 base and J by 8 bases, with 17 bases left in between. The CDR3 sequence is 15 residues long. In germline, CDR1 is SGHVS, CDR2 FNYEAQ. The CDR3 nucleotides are TGTGCCAGCAGCTTAGTTTCGGGACTTCCCTCGGAAGCTTTCTTT. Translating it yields CASSLVSGLPSEAFF.

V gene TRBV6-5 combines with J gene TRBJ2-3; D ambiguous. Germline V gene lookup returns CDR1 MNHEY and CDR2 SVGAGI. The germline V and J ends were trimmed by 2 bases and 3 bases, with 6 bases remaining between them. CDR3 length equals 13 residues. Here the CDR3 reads CASSYVLTDTQYF. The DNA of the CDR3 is TGTGCCAGCAGTTACGTTCTGACAGATACGCAGTATTTT.

In DNA, the CDR3 is TGCGCCAGCAGCCAAAGACCAGGACAGGGTAGGAGAAGGACTGAAGCTTTCTTT. Its protein product is CASSQRPGQGRRRTEAFF. V usage is TRBV4-1 and J usage is TRBJ1-1; 8 positions match TRBD1. The V gene's germline CDR1 is MGHRA and CDR2 YSYEKL. This CDR3 has 18 residues. The J segment lost 5 bases and the V segment lost 2 bases, leaving 16 bases of the junction unmatched.

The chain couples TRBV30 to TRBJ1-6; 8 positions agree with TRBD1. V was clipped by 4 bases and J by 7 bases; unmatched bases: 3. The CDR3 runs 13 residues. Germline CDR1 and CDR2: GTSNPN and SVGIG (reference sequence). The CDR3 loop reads CAWTGQANSPLHF. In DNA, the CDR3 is TGTGCCTGGACGGGACAGGCCAATTCACCCCTCCACTTT. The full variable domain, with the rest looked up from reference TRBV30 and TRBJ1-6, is SQTIHQWPATLVQPVGSPLSLECTVEGTSNPNLYWYRQAAGRGLQLLFYSVGIGQISSEVPQNLSASRPQDRQFILSSKKLLLSDSGFYLCAWTGQANSPLHFGNGTRLTVT.

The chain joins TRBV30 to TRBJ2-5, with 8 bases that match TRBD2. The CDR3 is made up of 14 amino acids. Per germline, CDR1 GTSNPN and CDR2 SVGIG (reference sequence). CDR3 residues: CAWELSGRMETQYF. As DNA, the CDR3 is TGTGCTTGGGAACTAAGCGGGAGAATGGAGACCCAGTACTTC.

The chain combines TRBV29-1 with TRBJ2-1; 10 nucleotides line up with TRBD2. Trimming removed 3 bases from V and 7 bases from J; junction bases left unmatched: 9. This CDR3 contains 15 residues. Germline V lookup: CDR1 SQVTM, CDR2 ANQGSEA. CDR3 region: CSVERGAGGLNEQFF. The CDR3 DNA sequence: TGCAGCGTTGAGCGCGGAGCGGGAGGGCTTAATGAGCAGTTCTTC.

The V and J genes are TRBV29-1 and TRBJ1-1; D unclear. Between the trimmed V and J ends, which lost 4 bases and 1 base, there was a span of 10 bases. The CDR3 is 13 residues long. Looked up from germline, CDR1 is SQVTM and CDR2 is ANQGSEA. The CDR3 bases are TGCAGCGTTGCCATTCGACAGAACACTGAAGCTTTCTTT. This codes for CSVAIRQNTEAFF.

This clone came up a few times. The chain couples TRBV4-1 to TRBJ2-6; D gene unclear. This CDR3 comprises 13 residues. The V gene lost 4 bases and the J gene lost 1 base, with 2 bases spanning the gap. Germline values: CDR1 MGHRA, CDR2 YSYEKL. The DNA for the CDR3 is TGCGCCAGCAGCCTATCTGGGGCCAACGTCCTGACTTTC. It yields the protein CASSLSGANVLTF.

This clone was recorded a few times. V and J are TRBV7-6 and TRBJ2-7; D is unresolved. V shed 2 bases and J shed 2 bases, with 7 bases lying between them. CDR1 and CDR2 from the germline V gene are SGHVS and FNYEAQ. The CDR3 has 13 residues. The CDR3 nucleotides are TGTGCCAGCAGCTTAAGCTTAACCTACGAGCAGTACTTC. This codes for CASSLSLTYEQYF.

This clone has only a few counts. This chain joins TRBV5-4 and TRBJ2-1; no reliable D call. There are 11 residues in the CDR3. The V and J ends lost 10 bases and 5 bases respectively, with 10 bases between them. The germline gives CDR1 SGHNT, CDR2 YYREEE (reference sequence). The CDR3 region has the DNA TGTGCCGTCGGCAGCGACAATGAGCAGTTCTTC. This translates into CAVGSDNEQFF.